This TCR beta chain was profiled in a study of blood T cell repertoires in COVID-19. Measured with immunoSEQ multiplex PCR; TCRdb has only the in-frame clones, and not every one. Altogether a few hundred thousand clones are present, 70% to 90% being singletons, with the ten largest covering roughly 5%. Per germline, CDR1 SGHTA and CDR2 FQGNSA. Trimming stripped 9 bases from V and 2 bases from J, with 8 bases between. The CDR3 sequence is 12 residues long. Specimen: peripheral blood. V is TRBV7-2 and J is TRBJ1-3, with D hard to call. This receptor was taken from an older woman with COVID-19, enrolled during active disease. Here the CDR3 DNA reads TGTGCCAGTTCTCTAACTGGAAACACCATATATTTT. Its translation: CASSLTGNTIYF.